This T cell receptor beta chain was captured in a study of long-term antiretroviral therapy in people with HIV. The assay used was immunoSEQ (version v3.0), run at survey level. Here immunoSEQ multiplex PCR was the method, and the copy in TCRdb shows in-frame clones only, minus some. Of approximately 13,000 clones in the sample, about 80% were seen once. Germline CDR1 SGHAT, CDR2 FQNNGV. The CDR3 extends over 15 amino acids. Trimming took off 4 bases at V and 12 bases at J, with 21 bases between the two ends. The clonotype was recovered from a middle-aged man with HIV. The sample in question was unsorted PBMCs, obtained 1.3 years before starting antiretroviral therapy. The chain employs TRBV11-2 and TRBJ1-4, with D possibly matching TRBD1 (5 bases). The CDR3 here is CASSWTRGEAGELFF. Here the CDR3 DNA reads TGTGCCAGCAGCTGGACACGGGGCGAAGCTGGGGAACTGTTTTTT.